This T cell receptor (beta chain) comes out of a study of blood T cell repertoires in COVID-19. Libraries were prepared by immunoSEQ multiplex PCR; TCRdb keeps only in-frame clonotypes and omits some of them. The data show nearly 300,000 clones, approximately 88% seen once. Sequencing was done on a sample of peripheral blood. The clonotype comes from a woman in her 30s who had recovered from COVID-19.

CDR3 DNA: TGTGCCAGCAGTGTGTCCAGGTTGAACACTGAAGCTTTCTTT. Its protein product is CASSVSRLNTEAFF. The V call is TRBV2, the J call TRBJ1-1; no reliable D call. CDR1 SNHLY and CDR2 FYNNEI come from the germline V gene. Trimming cost V 4 bases and J 0 bases, with 9 bases left between them. The CDR3 runs 14 residues.